These 15 T cell receptor beta chains were all obtained from the same sample, sequenced in a study of shared clonotypes between healthy human individuals. Only in-frame clones appear in the TCRdb table, and some are missing; sequencing was by immunoSEQ multiplex PCR. The data hold a few million clones, with around 90% observed a single time. Sequencing used naive CD4+ T cells sorted from blood. Subset of the sample: CD45RA+ positively selected. These receptors originate from a young man in good health.

This clone was observed a few times. The J gene is TRBJ1-2, the V gene TRBV5-1; D is unresolved. The CDR3 runs 12 residues. Germline CDR1 is SGHRS and CDR2 is YFSETQ. V was cut by 4 bases and J by 8 bases, with 12 bases left in between. CDR3 coding DNA: TGCGCCAGCAGCCTGGATGCGTGGGGCTACACCTTC. Translating it yields CASSLDAWGYTF.

This rearrangement joins TRBV5-1 to TRBJ1-2; D perhaps matches TRBD1 (5 bases). Germline CDR1 reads SGHRS; CDR2 reads YFSETQ. V lost 4 bases, J lost 6 bases, and 13 bases lay in between. This CDR3 is built from 13 residues. CDR3 residues: CASSPSGAHGYTF. DNA of the CDR3: TGCGCCAGCAGCCCATCCGGGGCTCATGGCTACACCTTC.

The chain combines TRBV18 with TRBJ2-2; maybe TRBD2 (6 bases). This CDR3 is built from 16 residues. Germline V gene lookup returns CDR1 KGHSH and CDR2 LQKENI. Trimming left V 4 bases short and J 3 bases short, with 15 bases between. CDR3 bases: TGTGCCAGCTCACGACGGGGACTTACGGACACCGGGGAGCTGTTTTTT. It yields the protein CASSRRGLTDTGELFF.

The CDR3 is CASNRAGMGAYEQYF. The CDR3 DNA sequence: TGTGCCAGCAATCGGGCAGGGATGGGAGCCTACGAGCAGTACTTC. The chain recombines TRBV9 with TRBJ2-7; D is tentatively TRBD1 or TRBD2 (5 bases each). The V end lost 6 bases, the J end lost 2 bases, and 18 bases lay between the germline ends. Germline-derived CDR1 and CDR2 are SGDLS and YYNGEE. This CDR3 is built from 15 residues.

The rearrangement uses TRBV28 and TRBJ1-6; D gene ambiguous. The CDR3 has 14 amino acids. Trimming took off 3 bases at V and 4 bases at J, with 7 bases between the two ends. The germline CDR1 and CDR2 sequences are MDHEN and SYDVKM. CDR3 in amino acids: CASSFRSYNSPLHF. CDR3 nucleotides: TGTGCCAGCAGTTTTCGGAGTTATAATTCACCCCTCCACTTT.

The rearrangement links TRBV5-1 to TRBJ2-1; D might be TRBD1 or TRBD2, each matching 6 bases. Between the trimmed V and J ends, which lost 0 bases and 10 bases, there was a span of 17 bases. The CDR3 extends over 15 amino acids. The germline gives CDR1 SGHRS, CDR2 YFSETQ. CDR3 sequence: CASSLAATGGKEQFF. The CDR3 coding sequence is TGCGCCAGCAGCTTGGCGGCCACCGGGGGCAAGGAGCAGTTCTTC. The entire variable domain, with the rest obtained from reference TRBV5-1 and TRBJ2-1, is as follows: KAGVTQTPRYLIKTRGQQVTLSCSPISGHRSVSWYQQTPGQGLQFLFEYFSETQRNKGNFPGRFSGRQFSNSRSEMNVSTLELGDSALYLCASSLAATGGKEQFFGPGTRLTVL.

The chain employs TRBV7-6 and TRBJ1-4; possible D gene TRBD1, 6 bases. The CDR3 sequence is 15 residues long. V lost 1 base and J 3 bases, leaving 9 bases between the germline ends. Germline CDR1 reads SGHVS; CDR2 reads FNYEAQ. The CDR3 here is CASSLVTGPNEKLFF. As DNA, the CDR3 is TGTGCCAGCAGCTTAGTGACAGGTCCTAATGAAAAACTGTTTTTT.

The chain uses TRBV10-3 and TRBJ1-2, with TRBD1 matching over 7 bases. Germline trimming cut 2 bases from V and 8 bases from J; bases unmatched to any gene: 5. From germline, CDR1 is ENHRY and CDR2 SYGVKD. CDR3 length: 13 residues. The CDR3 region is CAISEGTERGYTF. The CDR3 DNA reads TGTGCCATCAGTGAGGGGACAGAGCGAGGCTACACCTTC.

The CDR3 DNA reads as TGTGCCAGTCGAAGATGGGATCAGAACTATGGCTACACCTTC. This sequence encodes CASRRWDQNYGYTF. The genes are TRBV19 and TRBJ1-2; D call uncertain. This CDR3 contains 14 residues. CDR1 and CDR2 (germline): LNHDA, SQIVND (reference sequence). V shed 8 bases and J shed 2 bases, with 15 bases lying between them.

The chain uses TRBV9 and TRBJ1-1; D unclear. V gave up 3 bases and J gave up 0 bases, with 9 bases separating them. The CDR3 has 14 amino acids. CDR1 and CDR2 from the germline V gene are SGDLS and YYNGEE. The CDR3 region is CASSGYSLNTEAFF. The DNA of the CDR3 is TGTGCCAGCAGCGGTTACAGTCTGAACACTGAAGCTTTCTTT.

This clone appeared once. This chain joins TRBV28 and TRBJ2-3, with D tentatively TRBD2 (5 bases). The CDR3 spans 14 residues. Germline assignment: CDR1 MDHEN and CDR2 SYDVKM. Trimming removed 7 bases from V and 0 bases from J, with 11 bases in between. In DNA form, the CDR3 reads TGTGCCAGCACCGGGGTTTCTAGCACAGATACGCAGTATTTT. It encodes CASTGVSSTDTQYF.

This chain links TRBV5-4 with TRBJ2-5, with D possibly TRBD1 on 5 matching bases. Looked up from germline, CDR1 is SGHNT and CDR2 is YYREEE (reference sequence). Trimming removed 2 bases from V and 4 bases from J, with 15 bases in between. This CDR3 spans 15 amino acids. Here the CDR3 reads CASSLGFGRGETQYF. CDR3 nucleotide sequence: TGTGCCAGCAGCTTAGGTTTTGGAAGGGGAGAGACCCAGTACTTC.

The chain links TRBV6-6 to TRBJ2-7; 7 bases align to TRBD1. The V and J ends lost 7 bases and 3 bases, in that order; junction bases with no gene match: 6. Germline lookup yields CDR1 MNHNY and CDR2 SVGAGI (reference sequence). The CDR3 loop spans 13 amino acids. The CDR3 nucleotides read TGTGCCAGCAACCCGACAGGGAACTACGAGCAGTACTTC. This sequence encodes CASNPTGNYEQYF.

The chain is built from TRBV5-6 and TRBJ1-1; perhaps TRBD1 as D (5 bases). The CDR3 is 15 residues long. The germline gives CDR1 SGHDT, CDR2 YYEEEE. The V and J ends lost 2 bases and 0 bases respectively, with 11 bases between them. The CDR3 here is CASSFGPDMNTEAFF. The CDR3 DNA follows: TGTGCCAGCAGCTTTGGTCCGGACATGAACACTGAAGCTTTCTTT.

As to this clone: Other nucleotide sequences in the sample specify the same CDR3. The chain couples TRBV7-9 to TRBJ1-6; D might be TRBD1 (5 bases). The V and J ends lost 1 base and 10 bases respectively, with 8 bases between them. The CDR3 runs 13 residues. The germline CDR1 and CDR2 sequences are SEHNR and FQNEAQ (reference sequence). CDR3 bases: TGTGCCAGCAGCTTAGTCGGGGACTCACCCCTCCACTTT. Translating gives CASSLVGDSPLHF. The full variable domain, completed using reference TRBV7-9 and TRBJ1-6, is DTGVSQNPRHKITKRGQNVTFRCDPISEHNRLYWYRQTLGQGPEFLTYFQNEAQLEKSRLLSDRFSAERPKGSFSTLEIQRTEQGDSAMYLCASSLVGDSPLHFGNGTRLTVT.